Reported below is one T cell receptor (beta chain). Original methodology: From reference gene primer amplification, estimates of nucleated cell counts were derived. TCRdb's table, derived via immunoSEQ multiplex PCR, lists solely in-frame clones and lacks some. That table supplies the V and J calls and clone size; D and trimming were determined from the DNA. The repertoire includes 150,000 to 170,000 clones, about 89% of them detected once, and 0.45% to 0.65% sits in the top ten. This sample was taken from a study of blood T cell repertoires in COVID-19. Turning to the study itself: Sites across the United States, Italy and Spain contributed samples from acute and convalescent COVID-19. The analysed material was cDNA or gDNA that came from T cells, B-cell-depleted T cells, or PBMCs.

This TCR derives from a man aged 45-60 years with acute or convalescent COVID-19. The sequencing sample was made of peripheral blood.

The CDR3 sequence: CASSKRDRNTGELFF. The DNA for the CDR3 is TGTGCCAGCAGCAAACGGGACAGGAACACCGGGGAGCTGTTTTTT. The J gene is TRBJ2-2, the V gene TRBV7-3, with 7 bases identical to TRBD1. This CDR3 region has 15 residues. With V trimmed by 5 bases and J by 1 base, 4 bases remained unmatched. The germline gives CDR1 SGHTA, CDR2 FQGTGA.